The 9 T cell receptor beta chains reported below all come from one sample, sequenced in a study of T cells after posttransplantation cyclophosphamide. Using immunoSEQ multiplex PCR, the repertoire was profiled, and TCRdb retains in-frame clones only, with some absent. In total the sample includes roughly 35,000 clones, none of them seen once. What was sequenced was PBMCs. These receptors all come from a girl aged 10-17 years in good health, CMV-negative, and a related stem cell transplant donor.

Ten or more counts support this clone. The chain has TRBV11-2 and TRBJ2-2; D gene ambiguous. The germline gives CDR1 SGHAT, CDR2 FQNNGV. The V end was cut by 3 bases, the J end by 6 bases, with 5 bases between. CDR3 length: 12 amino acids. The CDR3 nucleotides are TGTGCCAGCAGCTTCCATTCCGGGGAGCTGTTTTTT. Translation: CASSFHSGELFF.

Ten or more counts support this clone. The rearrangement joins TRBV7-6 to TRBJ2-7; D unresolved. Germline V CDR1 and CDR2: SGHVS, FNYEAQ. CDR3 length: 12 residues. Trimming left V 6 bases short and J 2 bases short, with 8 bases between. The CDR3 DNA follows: TGTGCCAGCAGTCACGAGACCTACGAGCAGTACTTC. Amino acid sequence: CASSHETYEQYF.

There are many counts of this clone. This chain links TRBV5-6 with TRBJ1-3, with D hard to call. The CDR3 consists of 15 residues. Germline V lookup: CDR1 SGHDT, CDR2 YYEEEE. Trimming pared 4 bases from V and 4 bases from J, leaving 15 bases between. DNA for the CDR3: TGTGCCAGCAGCCTGGGAGGAGTATTCGGAAACACCATATATTTT. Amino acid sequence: CASSLGGVFGNTIYF.

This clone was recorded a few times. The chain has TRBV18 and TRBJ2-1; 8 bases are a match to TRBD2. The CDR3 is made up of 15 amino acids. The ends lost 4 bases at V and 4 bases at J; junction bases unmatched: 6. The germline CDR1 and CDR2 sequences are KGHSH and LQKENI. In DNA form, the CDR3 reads TGTGCCAGCTCACTCACTAGCGGCAATTACAATGAGCAGTTCTTC. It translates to CASSLTSGNYNEQFF.

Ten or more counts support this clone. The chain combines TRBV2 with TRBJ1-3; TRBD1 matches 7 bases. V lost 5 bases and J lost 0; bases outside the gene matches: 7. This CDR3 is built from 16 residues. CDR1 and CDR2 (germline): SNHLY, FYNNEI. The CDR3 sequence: CASSRQGPSSGNTIYF. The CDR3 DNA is TGTGCCAGCAGTCGACAGGGACCTAGCTCTGGAAACACCATATATTTT.

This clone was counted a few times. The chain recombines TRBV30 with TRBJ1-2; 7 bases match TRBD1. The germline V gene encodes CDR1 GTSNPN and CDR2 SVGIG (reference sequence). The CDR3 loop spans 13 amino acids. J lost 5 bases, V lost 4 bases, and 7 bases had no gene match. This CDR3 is CAWKPDRDYGYTF. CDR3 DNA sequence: TGTGCCTGGAAACCAGACAGGGATTATGGCTACACCTTC.

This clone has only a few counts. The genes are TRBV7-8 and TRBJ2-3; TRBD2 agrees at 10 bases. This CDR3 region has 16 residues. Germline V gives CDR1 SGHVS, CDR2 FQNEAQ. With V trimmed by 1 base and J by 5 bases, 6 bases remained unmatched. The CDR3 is CASSLVSGGAGDTQYF. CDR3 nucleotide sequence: TGTGCCAGCAGCTTAGTGAGCGGGGGGGCCGGAGATACGCAGTATTTT. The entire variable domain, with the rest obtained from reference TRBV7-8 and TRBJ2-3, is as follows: GAGVSQSPRYKVAKRGQDVALRCDPISGHVSLFWYQQALGQGPEFLTYFQNEAQLDKSGLPSDRFFAERPEGSVSTLKIQRTQQEDSAVYLCASSLVSGGAGDTQYFGPGTRLTVL.

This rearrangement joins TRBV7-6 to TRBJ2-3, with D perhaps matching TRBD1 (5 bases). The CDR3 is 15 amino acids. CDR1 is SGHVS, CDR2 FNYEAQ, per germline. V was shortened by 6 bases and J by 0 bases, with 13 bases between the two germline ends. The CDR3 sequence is CASSPGRFSTDTQYF. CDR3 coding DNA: TGTGCCAGCAGTCCAGGGCGGTTTAGCACAGATACGCAGTATTTT.

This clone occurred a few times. This CDR3 is CATSGRGQDGYTF. The CDR3 DNA reads as TGTGCTACATCGGGCAGGGGGCAGGATGGCTACACCTTC. V is TRBV30 and J is TRBJ1-2; TRBD1 matches 8 bases. In germline, CDR1 is GTSNPN, CDR2 SVGIG (reference sequence). This CDR3 region has 13 residues. Combining the CDR3 with reference TRBV30 and TRBJ1-2 gives the whole variable domain SQTIHQWPATLVQPVGSPLSLECTVEGTSNPNLYWYRQAAGRGLQLLFYSVGIGQISSEVPQNLSASRPQDRQFILSSKKLLLSDSGFYLCATSGRGQDGYTFGSGTRLTVV.